This TCR beta chain was profiled in a study of T cells in Graves' hyperthyroidism and ophthalmopathy. Uncontrolled infection, other autoimmune disease, pregnancy or lactation barred patients from enrollment. Diagnostic decisions used clinical symptoms, serum thyroxine and TRAb, thyroid ultrasound and orbital computed tomography. Points from the study as a whole: Stable hyperthyroidism was separated from ophthalmopathy by a model based on 13 V-J features.

CDR3 length: 14 residues. Trimming took 7 bases from V and 6 from J; bases not matched to a gene: 8. Looked up from germline, CDR1 is MRHNA and CDR2 is SNTAGT. Details on this clonotype: Its antigen is still unknown.

TCR beta CDR3 sequences were amplified from RNA transcripts. A first-round RT-PCR of the TCR CDR3 used the HTBI primer set. Via MiXCR, TCRdb re-called the multiplex PCR reads, giving one row per CDR3 protein. Of about 380,000 distinct CDR3 sequences in the sample, roughly 15% are singletons; the top ten hold about 20%. The J gene is TRBJ2-3, the V gene TRBV6-4; the match to TRBD2 covers 9 bases. Material: blood. The receptor was derived from a woman in her twenties or thirties with Graves' ophthalmopathy. CDR3 sequence (DNA): TGTGCCAGCAAGGAGGGCGGGGGGGCCGATACGCAGTATTTT. This sequence encodes CASKEGGGADTQYF.